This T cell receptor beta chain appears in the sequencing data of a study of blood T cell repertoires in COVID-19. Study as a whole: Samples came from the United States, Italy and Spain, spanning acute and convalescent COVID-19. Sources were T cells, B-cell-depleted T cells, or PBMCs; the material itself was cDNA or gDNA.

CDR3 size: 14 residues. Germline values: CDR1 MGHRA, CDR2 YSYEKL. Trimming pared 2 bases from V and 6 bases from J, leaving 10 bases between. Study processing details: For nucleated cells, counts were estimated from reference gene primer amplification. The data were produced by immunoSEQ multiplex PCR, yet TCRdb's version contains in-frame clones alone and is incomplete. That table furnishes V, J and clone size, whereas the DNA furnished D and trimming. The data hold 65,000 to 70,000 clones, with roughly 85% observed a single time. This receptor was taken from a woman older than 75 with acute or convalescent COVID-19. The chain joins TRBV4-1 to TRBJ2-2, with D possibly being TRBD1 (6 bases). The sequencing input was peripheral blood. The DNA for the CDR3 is TGCGCCAGCAGCCAAAGCAGGGGTCCCGGGGAGCTGTTTTTT. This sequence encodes CASSQSRGPGELFF.